This T cell receptor (beta chain) is drawn from a study of blood T cell repertoires in COVID-19. For the study at large: Specimens from acute and convalescent COVID-19 originated in the United States, Italy and Spain. PBMCs, B-cell-depleted T cells, or T cells provided the cDNA or gDNA that made up the material.

As handled by the study authors: Amplification with reference gene primers provided the estimates of nucleated cell counts. Profiling relied on immunoSEQ multiplex PCR, and the TCRdb table lists in-frame clones only, not all of them. V and J calls and clone size come straight from that table; D and trimming were deduced from the DNA. This sample has about 80,000 clones, with roughly 80% found just once. CDR3 length equals 12 residues. V gave up 4 bases and J gave up 1 base, with 4 bases separating them. CDR1 LNHDA and CDR2 SQIVND come from the germline V gene (reference sequence). Source material: peripheral blood. This sequence originates from an elderly woman with acute or convalescent COVID-19. V is TRBV19 and J is TRBJ1-1; D remains ambiguous. The CDR3 DNA reads as TGTGCCAGTAGTAGGCCGAACACTGAAGCTTTCTTT. Translating gives CASSRPNTEAFF. The complete variable domain, with remaining parts taken from reference TRBV19 and TRBJ1-1, reads DGGITQSPKYLFRKEGQNVTLSCEQNLNHDAMYWYRQDPGQGLRLIYYSQIVNDFQKGDIAEGYSVSREKKESFPLTVTSAQKNPTAFYLCASSRPNTEAFFGQGTRLTVV.